This T cell receptor beta chain was recovered during a study of regulatory and conventional T cells in breast cancer (dated by TCRdb to about 2015). The germline V and J ends show losses of 6 bases and 4 bases respectively, and no gene match explains 12 bases of the junction. CDR1 and CDR2 are read off the germline V gene (reference sequence) as DFQATT and SNEGSKA. The CDR3 runs 14 amino acids, cysteine and phenylalanine included. The only DNA kept is the CDR3, 42 bases in frame from the first base. Library preparation employed PCR. The run used an Illumina MiSeq. Using fastp trimming at Q25 and MiXCR clonotype assembly, TCRdb reanalyzed the public sequencing data and kept in-frame beta chains. Rows merge per CDR3 protein into single entries with the most common DNA and genes. The sample records some 9,900 distinct CDR3 sequences, about 35% of which are singletons. The ten biggest clones cover under 7.5% of the sample.

Remarks on this clonotype: Its target antigen remains unknown. Nothing much larger sits one base from this clone, and base qualities are not available.

The clonotype was recovered from a male donor in good health. The chain links TRBV20-1 with TRBJ2-7; 7 bases in between match TRBD1. Input material: conventional T cells from blood. The CDR3 protein: CSALRRTGYYEQYF. The base sequence is TGCAGTGCCCTAAGGAGGACAGGATATTACGAGCAGTACTTC.